The clone carrying this TCR beta chain was detected a few times. Antigen: not known. The sample originates from a study of CD8 T cells in ankylosing spondylitis. V was clipped by 5 bases and J by 1 base, with 11 bases between them. CDR3 length equals 13 residues. Germline CDR1 reads SQVTM; CDR2 reads ANQGSEA. Whole-study results and caveats: A subset of motif variants has previously been described in the synovial fluid and blood of reactive arthritis. Relatively rare in peripheral blood, disease-linked clones were also CD8+. Enrichment of disease-linked clones was reportedly significant in matched ankylosing spondylitis synovial fluid. What seemed typical of ankylosing spondylitis blood was a TCR beta motif built from several highly homologous variants.

Each TCR beta library was made by quantitative 5'-RACE that incorporated molecular barcodes. TCRdb called the 5' RACE reads again in MiXCR, with one record for every CDR3 protein. The sample yields a few hundred thousand distinct CDR3 sequences, approximately 20% seen once. Sequencing input: blood, either unsorted or a sorted T cell fraction (not recorded which). This TCR was sampled from a male donor with ankylosing spondylitis. This rearrangement joins TRBV29-1 to TRBJ1-1; tentatively, D is TRBD1 (6 bases). The CDR3 region is CSVSGRGNTEAFF. CDR3 in DNA: TGCAGCGTTAGCGGCAGGGGGAACACTGAAGCTTTCTTT.